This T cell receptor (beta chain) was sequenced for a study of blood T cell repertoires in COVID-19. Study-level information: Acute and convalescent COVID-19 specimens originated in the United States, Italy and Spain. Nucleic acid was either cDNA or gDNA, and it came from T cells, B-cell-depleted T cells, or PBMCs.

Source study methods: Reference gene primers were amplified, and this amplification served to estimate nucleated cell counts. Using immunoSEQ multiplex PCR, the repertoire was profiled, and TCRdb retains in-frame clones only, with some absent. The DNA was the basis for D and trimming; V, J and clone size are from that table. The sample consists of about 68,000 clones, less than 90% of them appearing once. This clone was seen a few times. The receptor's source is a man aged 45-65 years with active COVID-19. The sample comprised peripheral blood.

CDR3 nucleotides: TGTGCCTGGAGTGTAAGCGGGAAGAATTCACCCCTCCACTTT. Encoded protein: CAWSVSGKNSPLHF. The rearrangement links TRBV30 to TRBJ1-6; D unresolved. Looked up from germline, CDR1 is GTSNPN and CDR2 is SVGIG (reference sequence). CDR3 length: 14 amino acids. V lost 0 bases and J 7 bases, leaving 10 bases between the germline ends.